The T cell receptor beta chain under discussion was sequenced for a study of T-cell reconstitution after alpha-beta-depleted transplantation in children. Germline CDR1 is SGHAT and CDR2 is FQDESV (reference sequence). CDR3 length: 18 amino acids. The V and J ends lost 4 bases and 4 bases respectively, with 25 bases between them. Library preparation (for TCRbeta) was performed with unique molecular identifiers. MiXCR was run by TCRdb on the PCR reads, yielding one entry per CDR3 protein. The repertoire holds 300,000 to 400,000 distinct CDR3 sequences, more than 20% seen once, with approximately 11% in the top ten.

The clonotype was recovered from a male patient aged 10-17 years who had a stem cell transplant for acute lymphoblastic leukemia, so the T cells may come from the graft donor. The chain links TRBV11-1 to TRBJ1-2, with a possible D match to TRBD1 (6 bases). The sample consisted of PBMCs, mostly from graft donor cells, taken 180 days after TCRalphabeta/CD19-depleted stem cell transplant. The CDR3 spells CASSSVEKNRERIYGYTF. In DNA, the CDR3 is TGTGCCAGCAGCTCAGTCGAAAAGAACAGGGAGAGAATCTATGGCTACACCTTC.